Listed here are 23 T cell receptor beta chains from one sample, sequenced in a study of blood T cell repertoires in COVID-19. Sequencing was performed with immunoSEQ multiplex PCR; in TCRdb, only in-frame clones are kept and a portion is missing. The repertoire holds 140,000 to 150,000 clones, with more than 75% as singletons. Sequencing was performed on PBMCs or T cells enriched from blood (not recorded which). The receptors here all came from a woman between 45 and 60 years old who had recovered from COVID-19.

The gene calls are TRBV5-1 and TRBJ2-5; 15 bases agree with TRBD2. Looked up from germline, CDR1 is SGHRS and CDR2 is YFSETQ. There are 16 residues in the CDR3. The trim removed 4 bases at V and 5 bases at J, leaving 6 bases unmatched. This CDR3 reads CASSLGTSGGSETQYF. The CDR3 DNA is TGCGCCAGCAGCCTAGGGACTAGCGGGGGGTCGGAGACCCAGTACTTC.

This chain uses TRBV20-1 with TRBJ2-2; maybe TRBD1 (5 bases). Germline assignment: CDR1 DFQATT and CDR2 SNEGSKA (reference sequence). The ends were cut back, 6 bases at V and 11 bases at J, with 13 bases in the middle. There are 11 residues in the CDR3. CDR3 region: CSARRGLELFF. CDR3 sequence (DNA): TGCAGTGCCCGAAGGGGTCTAGAGCTGTTTTTT.

The chain links TRBV3-1 (or the pseudogene TRBV3-2) to TRBJ2-4; TRBD1 might be the D (6 bases). With 4 bases removed from V and 8 bases from J, the gap between germline ends came to 24 bases. This CDR3 contains 17 residues. Looked up from germline, CDR1 is LGHDT and CDR2 is YNNKEL (reference sequence). The CDR3 loop reads CASSPRTASKGQDIQYF. CDR3 DNA: TGTGCCAGCAGCCCTAGGACAGCCTCTAAGGGGCAAGACATTCAGTACTTC.

V is TRBV20-1 and J is TRBJ1-2, with D perhaps matching TRBD1 (5 bases). CDR1 DFQATT and CDR2 SNEGSKA come from the germline V gene (reference sequence). Deletions cut 3 bases from V and 4 bases from J, with 9 bases between. CDR3 length: 12 amino acids. The CDR3 nucleotides read TGCAGTGCTAGTAGGCAGGGCTATGGCTACACCTTC. Residues: CSASRQGYGYTF.

This chain joins TRBV12-3 or TRBV12-4 and TRBJ2-5; D remains unclear. V was trimmed by 1 base and J by 6 bases, leaving 6 bases between them. There are 12 residues in the CDR3. This CDR3 is CASSLVLQTQYF. CDR3 in DNA: TGTGCCAGCAGTTTAGTCCTTCAGACCCAGTACTTC.

This clone was picked up a small number of times. V and J are TRBV7-8 and TRBJ1-1; no clear D gene. This CDR3 is built from 16 residues. Trimming pared 2 bases from V and 2 bases from J, leaving 15 bases between. The germline CDR1 and CDR2 sequences are SGHVS and FQNEAQ. CDR3 in DNA: TGTGCCAGCAGCTTACGGGCGGGCAGCTACAACACTGAAGCTTTCTTT. Its translation: CASSLRAGSYNTEAFF.

The chain combines TRBV7-8 with TRBJ1-1; D remains unclear. The V and J ends lost 0 bases and 4 bases respectively, with 9 bases between them. The CDR3 has 14 residues. Germline values: CDR1 SGHVS, CDR2 FQNEAQ. The DNA of the CDR3 is TGTGCCAGCAGCTTAGCCACATGGAGCACTGAAGCTTTCTTT. Its translation is CASSLATWSTEAFF.

In its sample, this clone was seen a few times. The CDR3 DNA sequence: TGTGCCAGCAGCGTAGATAGGACAGCATACAATGAGCAGTTCTTC. It specifies CASSVDRTAYNEQFF. The chain has TRBV9 and TRBJ2-1, with D possibly matching TRBD1 (6 bases). V gave up 0 bases and J gave up 4 bases, with 11 bases separating them. The CDR3 is made up of 15 amino acids. Germline V lookup: CDR1 SGDLS, CDR2 YYNGEE.

The J gene is TRBJ1-4, the V gene TRBV6-5, with 7 positions matching TRBD1. CDR1 is MNHEY, CDR2 SVGAGI, per germline. V lost 7 bases to trimming and J lost 7 bases; unmatched junction nucleotides: 9. The CDR3 length is 14 residues. The CDR3 DNA reads as TGTGCCAGCATCGCTCCGGGACAGACTGAAAAACTGTTTTTT. Protein: CASIAPGQTEKLFF.

The table lists this clone with a few counts. As DNA, the CDR3 is TGTGCCAGCAGCTTGGGACAGGGAGCCTACGAGCAGTACGTC. It encodes CASSLGQGAYEQYV. The chain links TRBV7-6 to TRBJ2-7, with 9 positions matching TRBD1. The CDR3 runs to 14 residues. V dropped 3 bases and J dropped 2; count of bases not matched to a gene: 2. From germline, CDR1 is SGHVS and CDR2 FNYEAQ.

The chain employs TRBV2 and TRBJ2-2; TRBD1 matches at 8 bases. The CDR3 extends over 15 amino acids. The J segment lost 4 bases and the V segment lost 4 bases, leaving 5 bases of the junction unmatched. CDR1 SNHLY and CDR2 FYNNEI come from the germline V gene. This chain's CDR3 is CASSAGTGRTGELFF. CDR3 bases: TGTGCCAGCAGTGCCGGGACAGGACGCACCGGGGAGCTGTTTTTT. Combining the CDR3 with reference TRBV2 and TRBJ2-2 gives the whole variable domain EPEVTQTPSHQVTQMGQEVILRCVPISNHLYFYWYRQILGQKVEFLVSFYNNEISEKSEIFDDQFSVERPDGSNFTLKIRSTKLEDSAMYFCASSAGTGRTGELFFGEGSRLTVL.

V and J are TRBV5-8 and TRBJ2-1, with a possible D match to TRBD2 (7 bases). The CDR3 is 15 residues long. Germline V gene data show CDR1 as SGHTS and CDR2 as YDEGEE. Trimming took off 6 bases at V and 2 bases at J, with 15 bases between the two ends. DNA of the CDR3: TGTGCCAGCACCAACGGGGGGCCTACCTACAATGAGCAGTTCTTC. This gives the protein CASTNGGPTYNEQFF.

V is TRBV19 and J is TRBJ1-5, with TRBD1 matching 8 bases. CDR1 and CDR2 (germline): LNHDA, SQIVND (reference sequence). The CDR3 is 16 amino acids. V gave up 0 bases and J gave up 2 bases; unmatched junction bases: 3. CDR3 coding DNA: TGTGCCAGTAGTATAGAGGACAGGGTAGGCAATCAGCCCCAGCATTTT. Amino acid sequence: CASSIEDRVGNQPQHF.

Here the CDR3 DNA reads TGCGCCAGCAGCGGAGACAGCCTCGGTACCTACGAGCAGTACTTC. This sequence encodes CASSGDSLGTYEQYF. The chain employs TRBV10-2 and TRBJ2-7; the D gene is possibly TRBD1 (5 bases). Germline V gene data show CDR1 as WSHSY and CDR2 as SAAADI. The V end lost 6 bases, the J end lost 2 bases, and 17 bases lay between the germline ends. This CDR3 is 15 amino acids long.

The rearrangement links TRBV14 to TRBJ1-2; no firm D call. In germline, CDR1 is SGHDN, CDR2 FVKESK. V lost 4 bases to trimming and J lost 1 base, with 10 bases between them. The CDR3 runs 14 residues. The CDR3: CASSPPGFNYGYTF. CDR3 coding DNA: TGTGCCAGCAGCCCCCCCGGGTTTAACTATGGCTACACCTTC.

The V and J genes are TRBV12-3 or TRBV12-4 and TRBJ1-5; D is uncertain. The CDR3 is 12 residues long. V was clipped by 6 bases and J by 5 bases, with 8 bases between them. The CDR3 is CASRQTHQPQHF. The CDR3 DNA reads TGTGCCAGCAGACAAACACATCAGCCCCAGCATTTT.

This chain uses TRBV11-2 with TRBJ1-2; D may be TRBD1 (5 bases). V was clipped by 1 base and J by 14 bases, with 14 bases between them. The CDR3 spans 12 residues. The germline V gene has CDR1 SGHAT and CDR2 FQNNGV. This chain's CDR3 is CASSLVGTPFTF. The CDR3 region has the DNA TGTGCCAGCAGCTTAGTAGGGACTCCCTTTACCTTC.

The chain uses TRBV7-9 and TRBJ1-3; maybe TRBD1 (6 bases). From germline, CDR1 is SEHNR and CDR2 FQNEAQ (reference sequence). Trimming removed 5 bases from V and 1 base from J, with 18 bases in between. The CDR3 loop spans 17 amino acids. The CDR3 DNA reads TGTGCCAGCAGCCTAAGCTTCACAGGGTTATCTGGAAACACCATATATTTT. It encodes CASSLSFTGLSGNTIYF.

The CDR3 coding sequence is TGTGCCAGCAGTCACCCACGGACAGGGCCGAACACTGAAGCTTTCTTT. Translating it yields CASSHPRTGPNTEAFF. The chain uses TRBV2 and TRBJ1-1; 8 bases are a match to TRBD1. Losses at the gene ends were 5 bases for V and 1 base for J; bases not matched to a gene: 9. Germline V gene sequence: CDR1 SNHLY, CDR2 FYNNEI. The CDR3 contains 16 residues.

The chain joins TRBV5-1 to TRBJ2-7, with a weak D call TRBD2 (6 bases). The CDR3 consists of 14 residues. Trimming took off 2 bases at V and 2 bases at J, with 11 bases between the two ends. The germline CDR1 and CDR2 sequences are SGHRS and YFSETQ. CDR3 in amino acids: CASSFTSRAYEQYF. Written as DNA, the CDR3 is TGCGCCAGCAGCTTCACTAGCCGAGCCTACGAGCAGTACTTC.

The chain joins TRBV19 to TRBJ2-3; the match to TRBD2 covers 9 bases. The V segment lost 0 bases and the J segment 6 bases; nucleotides outside the gene matches: 13. This CDR3 region has 18 residues. Looked up from germline, CDR1 is LNHDA and CDR2 is SQIVND (reference sequence). CDR3 coding DNA: TGTGCCAGTAGTATAGATAAGGAGAGCGGGGGGCGGTTCGATACGCAGTATTTT. It encodes CASSIDKESGGRFDTQYF. The entire variable domain, with the rest obtained from reference TRBV19 and TRBJ2-3, is as follows: DGGITQSPKYLFRKEGQNVTLSCEQNLNHDAMYWYRQDPGQGLRLIYYSQIVNDFQKGDIAEGYSVSREKKESFPLTVTSAQKNPTAFYLCASSIDKESGGRFDTQYFGPGTRLTVL.

The chain couples TRBV10-3 to TRBJ2-3; 12 bases are a match to TRBD2. Unmatched junction bases numbered 10, after V lost 8 bases and J lost 4 bases. The CDR3 consists of 16 residues. CDR1 and CDR2 (germline): ENHRY, SYGVKD. CDR3 protein: CAIGGLAGLTSDTQYF. The CDR3, as DNA: TGTGCCATCGGAGGACTAGCGGGGTTAACCTCAGATACGCAGTATTTT.

The gene calls are TRBV7-3 and TRBJ2-1; TRBD2 is a possible D gene (6 bases). The V gene's germline CDR1 is SGHTA and CDR2 FQGTGA. V lost 6 bases, J lost 0 bases, and 12 bases lay in between. The CDR3 runs to 15 residues. The CDR3 loop is CASSLTSTSYNEQFF. As DNA, the CDR3 is TGTGCCAGCAGTCTAACTAGCACCTCCTACAATGAGCAGTTCTTC.